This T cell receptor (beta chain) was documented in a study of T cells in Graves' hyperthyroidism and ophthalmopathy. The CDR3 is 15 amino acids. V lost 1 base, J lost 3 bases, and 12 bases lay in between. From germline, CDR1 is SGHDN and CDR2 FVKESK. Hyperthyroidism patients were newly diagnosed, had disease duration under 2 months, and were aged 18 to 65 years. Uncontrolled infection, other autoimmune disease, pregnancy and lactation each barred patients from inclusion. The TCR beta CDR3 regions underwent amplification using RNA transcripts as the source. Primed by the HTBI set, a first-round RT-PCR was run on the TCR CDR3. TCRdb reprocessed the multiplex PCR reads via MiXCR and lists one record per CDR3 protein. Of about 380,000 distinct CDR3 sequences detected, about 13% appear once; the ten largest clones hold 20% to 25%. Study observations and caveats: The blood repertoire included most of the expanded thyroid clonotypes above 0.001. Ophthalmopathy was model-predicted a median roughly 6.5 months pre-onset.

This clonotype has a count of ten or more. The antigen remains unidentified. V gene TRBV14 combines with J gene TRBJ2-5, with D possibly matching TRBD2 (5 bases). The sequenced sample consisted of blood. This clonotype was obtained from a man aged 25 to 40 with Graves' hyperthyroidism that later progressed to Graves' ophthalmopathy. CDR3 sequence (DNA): TGTGCCAGCAGCCAAGCGGGGAAGGAGGAAGAGACCCAGTACTTC. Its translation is CASSQAGKEEETQYF. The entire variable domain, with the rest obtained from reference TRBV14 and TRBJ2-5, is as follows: EAGVTQFPSHSVIEKGQTVTLRCDPISGHDNLYWYRRVMGKEIKFLLHFVKESKQDESGMPNNRFLAERTGGTYSTLKVQPAELEDSGVYFCASSQAGKEEETQYFGPGTRLLVL.